This T cell receptor beta chain was identified during a study of response to subunit inactivated influenza vaccine. General study results and limits: The authors put forward the suggestion that each seasonal influenza vaccination may bring in only a limited number of new T cells.

TCRdb reprocessed the RT-PCR reads with MiXCR, giving one entry per CDR3 protein. Of approximately 290,000 distinct CDR3 sequences listed, roughly 22% were seen once; the top ten hold 10%. This clonotype was detected many times. Its antigen is undetermined. The material was PBMCs from blood, obtained less than 22 months after vaccination. The receptor was isolated from a man in his fifties or sixties who received an inactivated influenza vaccine.

The CDR3 sequence is CASSRTSNYGYTF. The CDR3 DNA is TGTGCCAGCAGTAGGACCTCAAACTATGGCTACACCTTC. The chain uses TRBV12-3 or TRBV12-4 and TRBJ1-2; D is unresolved. Trimming stripped 5 bases from V and 2 bases from J, with 9 bases between. The length of the CDR3 is 13 residues.